The 32 T cell receptor beta chains below were found in one sample sequenced in a study of blood T cell repertoires in COVID-19. Profiled with immunoSEQ multiplex PCR; TCRdb holds only in-frame clones, not every one. The sample gives some 150,000 clones, approximately 80% of which show up once; 8% to 9% is in the top ten. The sequencing input was peripheral blood. The origin of the receptors is a human donor with acute or convalescent COVID-19. The donor label of this sample is uncertain.

In its sample, this clone was seen once. This chain connects TRBV5-6 to TRBJ2-2; 8 positions agree with TRBD1. In germline, CDR1 is SGHDT, CDR2 YYEEEE. Trimming took 1 base from V and 5 from J; bases not matched to a gene: 4. The CDR3 is 15 residues long. Here the CDR3 DNA reads TGTGCCAGCAGCTTGCTGACAGGGGATACCGGGGAGCTGTTTTTT. It yields the protein CASSLLTGDTGELFF.

This clone appeared a few times. The V and J genes are TRBV6-4 and TRBJ2-3; TRBD2 matches at 8 bases. The CDR3 length is 15 residues. V shed 0 bases and J 2 bases; nucleotides not matched to a gene: 1. Germline CDR1 is MRHNA and CDR2 is SNTAGT. As DNA, the CDR3 is TGTGCCAGCAGTGACTCCGGGGGGGCCACAGATACGCAGTATTTT. This sequence encodes CASSDSGGATDTQYF.

This clone has only one observation. The chain is built from TRBV12-5 and TRBJ2-7; D remains unclear. This CDR3 spans 14 amino acids. Germline lookup yields CDR1 LGHNT and CDR2 FRNRAP. Trimming removed 3 bases at V and 3 bases at J, with 12 bases between. CDR3 nucleotides: TGTGCTAGTGGTTTCCCCACAGAGATCTACGAGCAGTACGTC. It is translated as CASGFPTEIYEQYV.

The table lists this clone with a count of one. The chain links TRBV7-9 to TRBJ2-3; TRBD1 aligns across 7 bases. V trimming: 2 bases; J trimming: 5 bases; junction bases outside the gene matches: 10. The germline gives CDR1 SEHNR, CDR2 FQNEAQ (reference sequence). The CDR3 totals 16 residues. CDR3 sequence reads: CASSLSPDRSLDTQYF. The CDR3 DNA reads as TGTGCCAGCAGCTTATCTCCGGACAGGTCCCTAGATACGCAGTATTTT.

This clone was seen at least ten times. This rearrangement joins TRBV9 to TRBJ1-5; perhaps TRBD1 as D (5 bases). V was shortened by 4 bases and J by 1 base, with 12 bases between the two germline ends. This CDR3 region has 15 residues. CDR1 is SGDLS and CDR2 is YYNGEE in the germline V gene. CDR3 DNA: TGTGCCAGCAGCCCCCAGGGTCTGAGCAATCAGCCCCAGCATTTT. Residues: CASSPQGLSNQPQHF. Variable domain in full (rest from reference TRBV9 and TRBJ1-5): DSGVTQTPKHLITATGQRVTLRCSPRSGDLSVYWYQQSLDQGLQFLIQYYNGEERAKGNILERFSAQQFPDLHSELNLSSLELGDSALYFCASSPQGLSNQPQHFGDGTRLSIL.

V and J are TRBV7-8 and TRBJ1-1; no definite D call. The CDR3 sequence is 16 residues long. Deletions cut 2 bases from V and 0 bases from J, with 13 bases between. The V gene's germline CDR1 is SGHVS and CDR2 FQNEAQ. CDR3 sequence reads: CASSLKTLTMNTEAFF. As DNA, the CDR3 is TGTGCCAGCAGCTTAAAGACACTTACGATGAACACTGAAGCTTTCTTT.

J is TRBJ1-1 and V is TRBV2; tentative D call: TRBD1 (6 bases). Germline CDR1 SNHLY, CDR2 FYNNEI. The V end was cut by 8 bases, the J end by 8 bases, with 12 bases between. The CDR3 runs to 11 residues. CDR3 region: CASGGDREAFF. The CDR3 bases are TGTGCCAGCGGGGGCGATCGGGAAGCTTTCTTT.

V and J are TRBV10-3 and TRBJ1-2; D is ambiguous. There are 15 residues in the CDR3. V dropped 3 bases and J dropped 7 bases, with 18 bases sitting between them. Germline lookup yields CDR1 ENHRY and CDR2 SYGVKD. The CDR3 region is CAISESAGYGSGYTF. CDR3 nucleotide sequence: TGTGCCATCAGTGAATCGGCAGGATATGGAAGTGGCTACACCTTC.

This clone has only a few counts. V and J are TRBV4-2 and TRBJ2-2, with 10 nucleotides matching TRBD2. V gave up 0 bases and J gave up 4 bases; unmatched junction bases: 2. CDR1 LGHNA and CDR2 YNFKEQ come from the germline V gene. The CDR3 covers 16 residues. CDR3 loop: CASSQDPSGGTGELFF. The DNA for the CDR3 is TGTGCCAGCAGCCAAGATCCTAGCGGGGGCACCGGGGAGCTGTTTTTT.

The V call is TRBV5-4, the J call TRBJ1-2; 9 bases fit TRBD1. V lost 8 bases to trimming and J lost 7 bases; unmatched junction nucleotides: 9. Germline assignment: CDR1 SGHNT and CDR2 YYREEE (reference sequence). CDR3 length: 13 residues. CDR3 bases: TGTGCCAGTTCAACAGGGGGCGAGGGTGGCTACACCTTC. It yields the protein CASSTGGEGGYTF.

This clone was detected only once. The rearrangement uses TRBV5-1 and TRBJ1-5; D gene ambiguous. The CDR3 spans 17 residues. Trimming removed 5 bases at V and 6 bases at J, with 24 bases between. Germline V gene data show CDR1 as SGHRS and CDR2 as YFSETQ. The CDR3 is CASSPGYKGFGLQPQHF. CDR3 sequence (DNA): TGCGCCAGCAGTCCCGGTTATAAAGGTTTTGGGCTTCAGCCCCAGCATTTT.

The rearrangement uses TRBV7-9 and TRBJ2-7, with D hard to call. Germline CDR1 and CDR2: SEHNR and FQNEAQ (reference sequence). The CDR3 covers 11 residues. V lost 6 bases, J lost 2 bases, and 5 bases lay in between. This CDR3 is CASSYTYEQYF. CDR3 DNA: TGTGCCAGCAGTTACACCTACGAGCAGTACTTC.

This chain joins TRBV4-1 and TRBJ1-2, with D hard to call. The CDR3 extends over 14 amino acids. CDR1 and CDR2 (germline): MGHRA, YSYEKL. The germline V and J ends were trimmed by 1 base and 4 bases, with 10 bases remaining between them. As DNA, the CDR3 is TGCGCCAGCAGCCAAGGGCCGGGAACCTATGGCTACACCTTC. Protein product: CASSQGPGTYGYTF.

This chain uses TRBV6-1 with TRBJ1-2; 7 bases align to TRBD1. V dropped 1 base and J dropped 7; count of bases not matched to a gene: 3. The CDR3 length is 13 residues. Germline CDR1 and CDR2: MNHNS and SASEGT. For the CDR3, the DNA is TGTGCCAGCAGTGAAGGCACAGGGGTTGGCTACACCTTC. It codes for CASSEGTGVGYTF.

The CDR3 DNA reads TGTGCCACCACAGGCGCTGAAGCTTTCTTT. This sequence encodes CATTGAEAFF. The V and J genes are TRBV12-3 or TRBV12-4 and TRBJ1-1; maybe TRBD1 (5 bases). Trimming removed 10 bases at V and 6 bases at J, with 9 bases between. The CDR3 is 10 amino acids.

The V call is TRBV4-2, the J call TRBJ1-2; D unresolved. The V gene's germline CDR1 is LGHNA and CDR2 YNFKEQ. With 8 bases removed from V and 1 base from J, the gap between germline ends came to 8 bases. CDR3 size: 12 residues. DNA for the CDR3: TGTGCCAGCGGGCAGAGTAACTATGGCTACACCTTC. It is translated as CASGQSNYGYTF.

CDR3 bases: TGCGCCAGCAGTGAGGACAGGGCCGGTAATTCACCCCTCCACTTT. It encodes CASSEDRAGNSPLHF. The V and J genes are TRBV10-2 and TRBJ1-6; 7 nucleotides align to TRBD1. The CDR3 totals 15 residues. V shed 2 bases, J shed 6 bases, and the junction held 4 bases outside the gene matches. Germline CDR1 WSHSY, CDR2 SAAADI.

The chain is built from TRBV5-1 and TRBJ2-2; 7 bases are a match to TRBD1. Losses at the gene ends were 0 bases for V and 6 bases for J; bases not matched to a gene: 5. This CDR3 has 15 residues. CDR1 and CDR2 (germline): SGHRS, YFSETQ. The CDR3 DNA reads as TGCGCCAGCAGCTTGGCTAGGGGGCCCGCCGGGGAGCTGTTTTTT. Its translation: CASSLARGPAGELFF.

The chain joins TRBV6-1 to TRBJ2-7, with 10 nucleotides matching TRBD2. CDR1 is MNHNS, CDR2 SASEGT, per germline. Losses at the gene ends were 4 bases for V and 6 bases for J; bases not matched to a gene: 12. The CDR3 totals 16 residues. As DNA, the CDR3 is TGTGCCAGCAGTGGGGCGACTAGCGGGTTACGTGGCGAGCAGTACTTC. Translating it yields CASSGATSGLRGEQYF.

This clone was seen only a few times. This chain joins TRBV24-1 and TRBJ2-1, with D possibly being TRBD2 (6 bases). CDR3 length: 12 residues. Trimming shortened V by 6 bases and J by 8 bases, and 10 bases separated the two germline ends. Germline loops: CDR1 KGHDR, CDR2 SFDVKD. The DNA of the CDR3 is TGTGCCACCAGTACCTGGGGGGATGAGCAGTTCTTC. This translates into CATSTWGDEQFF.

The chain joins TRBV25-1 to TRBJ1-1; D gene uncertain. Trimming removed 7 bases from V and 8 bases from J, with 14 bases in between. The CDR3 spans 12 residues. CDR1 and CDR2 (germline): MGHDK, SYGVNS. The CDR3: CASIAGGVEAFF. CDR3 bases: TGTGCCAGCATAGCAGGCGGGGTAGAAGCTTTCTTT.

The rearrangement joins TRBV7-2 to TRBJ1-5; perhaps TRBD1 as D (6 bases). This CDR3 spans 16 amino acids. The germline CDR1 and CDR2 sequences are SGHTA and FQGNSA. V was trimmed by 3 bases and J by 6 bases, leaving 18 bases between them. The CDR3 nucleotides are TGTGCCAGCAGCTTGAGTGTACAGGGAGGGGGTCAGCCCCAGCATTTT. Protein sequence: CASSLSVQGGGQPQHF.

This clone showed up just a few times. The chain uses TRBV27 and TRBJ1-1; no definite D call. The CDR3 loop spans 14 amino acids. Trimming stripped 6 bases from V and 1 base from J, with 12 bases between. Germline V gene sequence: CDR1 MNHEY, CDR2 SMNVEV (reference sequence). CDR3 bases: TGTGCCAGCAGCCCCGGGTCAGCGAACACTGAAGCTTTCTTT. Its protein is CASSPGSANTEAFF.

The V call is TRBV2, the J call TRBJ2-6; the D is unclear. This CDR3 spans 13 amino acids. Germline loops: CDR1 SNHLY, CDR2 FYNNEI. The V and J ends lost 8 bases and 4 bases respectively, with 9 bases between them. CDR3 sequence reads: CASSGGGANVLTF. In nucleotides, the CDR3 is TGTGCCAGCTCAGGTGGGGGGGCCAACGTCCTGACTTTC.

The chain couples TRBV7-9 to TRBJ1-6, with 9 bases matching TRBD1. This CDR3 is 15 amino acids long. Germline CDR1 reads SEHNR; CDR2 reads FQNEAQ (reference sequence). Unmatched junction bases numbered 6, after V lost 5 bases and J lost 7 bases. For the CDR3, the DNA is TGTGCCAGCAGCAACGGACAGGGGTTGAATTCACCCCTCCACTTT. Translating it yields CASSNGQGLNSPLHF.

A few counts support this clone. Written as DNA, the CDR3 is TGTGCCAGCAGCCAAGAGGGGCGGTCCTATGGCTACACCTTC. Translated, it gives CASSQEGRSYGYTF. V gene TRBV3-1 (or the pseudogene TRBV3-2) combines with J gene TRBJ1-2; a possible D gene is TRBD1 (5 bases). Looked up from germline, CDR1 is LGHDT and CDR2 is YNNKEL (reference sequence). The CDR3 is 14 amino acids. The V gene lost 0 bases and the J gene lost 4 bases, with 9 bases spanning the gap.

J is TRBJ2-1 and V is TRBV4-1, with D possibly matching TRBD2 (6 bases). Trimming removed 4 bases from V and 7 bases from J, with 17 bases in between. The CDR3 totals 15 residues. Per germline, CDR1 MGHRA and CDR2 YSYEKL. Here the CDR3 reads CASSPGVQLGNEQFF. The CDR3 DNA is TGCGCCAGCAGCCCGGGGGTCCAGCTCGGAAATGAGCAGTTCTTC.

In this sample, this clone turned up once. The chain is built from TRBV19 and TRBJ1-4; D gene ambiguous. The CDR3 totals 15 residues. V dropped 5 bases and J dropped 0 bases, with 10 bases sitting between them. Per the germline V gene, CDR1 is LNHDA and CDR2 is SQIVND (reference sequence). CDR3 region: CASSSGEATNEKLFF. CDR3 nucleotides: TGTGCCAGTAGTTCCGGGGAAGCAACTAATGAAAAACTGTTTTTT.

This clone was observed a single time. This chain connects TRBV4-1 to TRBJ1-2; no definite D call. V was shortened by 0 bases and J by 5 bases, with 7 bases between the two germline ends. Germline V gene sequence: CDR1 MGHRA, CDR2 YSYEKL. This CDR3 is 13 amino acids long. The CDR3 DNA is TGCGCCAGCAGCCAAGAGACAATATATGGCTACACCTTC. It codes for CASSQETIYGYTF.

This sequence joins TRBV7-9 and TRBJ1-1; D is unclear. The ends were cut back, 2 bases at V and 4 bases at J, with 11 bases in the middle. CDR1 is SEHNR, CDR2 FQNEAQ, per germline (reference sequence). This CDR3 is 14 amino acids long. CDR3 nucleotide sequence: TGTGCCAGCAGCTTACAGAGGGATCGCACTGAAGCTTTCTTT. This gives the protein CASSLQRDRTEAFF.

The count of this clone is one. This rearrangement joins TRBV6-5 to TRBJ2-7; TRBD2 matches 10 bases. J was trimmed by 2 bases and V by 8 bases; bases with no gene match: 3. From germline, CDR1 is MNHEY and CDR2 SVGAGI. The CDR3 is made up of 13 amino acids. DNA for the CDR3: TGTGCCAGCCAGCGGGGGGGTACCTACGAGCAGTACTTC. It codes for CASQRGGTYEQYF.

The chain uses TRBV18 and TRBJ2-2; D unclear. Germline V gene data show CDR1 as KGHSH and CDR2 as LQKENI. Trimming took 2 bases from V and 6 from J, leaving 7 bases between them. This CDR3 has 13 residues. Here the CDR3 DNA reads TGTGCCAGCTCACCAGAAGGAGCCGGGGAGCTGTTTTTT. This sequence encodes CASSPEGAGELFF. The variable domain in full, with the rest retrieved from reference TRBV18 and TRBJ2-2, is NAGVMQNPRHLVRRRGQEARLRCSPMKGHSHVYWYRQLPEEGLKFMVYLQKENIIDESGMPKERFSAEFPKEGPSILRIQQVVRGDSAAYFCASSPEGAGELFFGEGSRLTVL.